Presented here are 14 T cell receptor beta chains from one specimen sequenced in a study of OX40 agonist ivuxolimab in advanced cancers. Repertoires were generated with immunoSEQ multiplex PCR, while TCRdb's copy carries only in-frame clones and drops some. In the table there are 30,000 to 35,000 clones, around four fifths of which are singletons. This specimen was CD4+ or CD8+ T cells sorted from blood, taken in a trial of the OX40 agonist ivuxolimab. Receptor source: an adult with an advanced solid tumor such as melanoma, head and neck, liver or kidney cancer.

The chain has TRBV29-1 and TRBJ2-7; D may be TRBD1 (5 bases). Trimming cost V 4 bases and J 2 bases, with 9 bases left between them. The CDR3 extends over 12 amino acids. Germline V gene lookup returns CDR1 SQVTM and CDR2 ANQGSEA. This CDR3 reads CSVVMTAYEQYF. CDR3 nucleotides: TGCAGCGTTGTGATGACAGCCTACGAGCAGTACTTC.

The chain recombines TRBV2 with TRBJ2-7; possible D gene TRBD2, 6 bases. Trimming stripped 9 bases from V and 3 bases from J, with 15 bases between. The length of the CDR3 is 13 residues. Germline lookup yields CDR1 SNHLY and CDR2 FYNNEI. The CDR3 here is CASMSREDYEQYF. The CDR3 coding sequence is TGTGCCAGTATGTCCAGGGAGGACTACGAGCAGTACTTC.

This clone was seen a single time. The rearrangement uses TRBV6-1 and TRBJ2-5; the match to TRBD2 covers 7 bases. Germline V CDR1 and CDR2: MNHNS, SASEGT. This CDR3 spans 15 amino acids. V trimming: 6 bases; J trimming: 1 base; junction bases outside the gene matches: 8. The CDR3 nucleotides are TGTGCCAGCAGGGGAGGGGCGGGAGCCCAAGAGACCCAGTACTTC. Its translation: CASRGGAGAQETQYF.

The chain has TRBV7-9 and TRBJ2-1, with no clear D. Between the trimmed V and J ends, which lost 5 bases and 4 bases, there was a span of 24 bases. The CDR3 consists of 18 residues. Germline values: CDR1 SEHNR, CDR2 FQNEAQ (reference sequence). CDR3 DNA: TGTGCCAGCAGCCCCAGGATGTATAGGGTCCCCCCTTACAATGAGCAGTTCTTC. This gives the protein CASSPRMYRVPPYNEQFF.

This chain joins TRBV5-1 and TRBJ1-1; TRBD1 is a possible D gene (5 bases). Germline-derived CDR1 and CDR2 are SGHRS and YFSETQ. The CDR3 has 12 residues. Trimming shortened V by 1 base and J by 8 bases, and 9 bases separated the two germline ends. In DNA form, the CDR3 reads TGCGCCAGCAGCTTGTTGCAGGGAGAAGCTTTCTTT. This encodes CASSLLQGEAFF.

This clone was observed a few times. The chain combines TRBV6-5 with TRBJ1-2; D possibly corresponds to TRBD1 (5 bases). CDR1 and CDR2 (germline): MNHEY, SVGAGI. The CDR3 covers 12 residues. Deletions cut 5 bases from V and 2 bases from J, with 6 bases between. CDR3 nucleotide sequence: TGTGCCAGCAGTCAGGGAAACTATGGCTACACCTTC. This encodes CASSQGNYGYTF.

V is TRBV5-4 and J is TRBJ1-1; D is uncertain. The CDR3 consists of 14 residues. Trimming shortened V by 2 bases and J by 1 base, and 9 bases separated the two germline ends. Germline V CDR1 and CDR2: SGHNT, YYREEE (reference sequence). The CDR3 DNA follows: TGTGCCAGCAGCTTCGGCAGCGGGAACACTGAAGCTTTCTTT. Translation: CASSFGSGNTEAFF. The full variable domain, its missing parts supplied by reference TRBV5-4 and TRBJ1-1, is ETGVTQSPTHLIKTRGQQVTLRCSSQSGHNTVSWYQQALGQGPQFIFQYYREEENGRGNFPPRFSGLQFPNYSSELNVNALELDDSALYLCASSFGSGNTEAFFGQGTRLTVV.

Only one count was recorded for this clone. The chain uses TRBV6-1 and TRBJ1-2; D gene uncertain. This CDR3 is built from 14 residues. CDR1 and CDR2 from the germline V gene are MNHNS and SASEGT. The V and J ends lost 2 bases and 8 bases respectively, with 15 bases between them. DNA for the CDR3: TGTGCCAGCAGTGAAACCCTTTCTAAGGGCGGCTACACCTTC. Translated: CASSETLSKGGYTF.

V usage is TRBV6-1 and J usage is TRBJ2-3, with 7 nucleotides matching TRBD2. This CDR3 is 15 amino acids long. The germline gives CDR1 MNHNS, CDR2 SASEGT. After removal of 3 bases from V and 2 bases from J, the junction contained 5 bases not matched to a gene. In DNA form, the CDR3 reads TGTGCCAGCAGTGAGGCTAGCGGATACACAGATACGCAGTATTTT. Residues: CASSEASGYTDTQYF.

The V and J genes are TRBV11-2 and TRBJ2-1; TRBD2 might be the D (7 bases). Germline values: CDR1 SGHAT, CDR2 FQNNGV. The CDR3 contains 15 residues. V was cut by 5 bases and J by 8 bases, with 19 bases left in between. CDR3 loop: CASSRKGGPIDEQFF. In DNA form, the CDR3 reads TGTGCCAGCAGCCGGAAGGGGGGGCCGATTGATGAGCAGTTCTTC.

J is TRBJ1-4 and V is TRBV7-6, with 10 bases matching TRBD1. This CDR3 is 16 amino acids long. V lost 1 base, J lost 7 bases, and 6 bases stayed unmatched. CDR1 is SGHVS, CDR2 FNYEAQ, per germline. CDR3: CASSLVGTGETEKLFF. The DNA of the CDR3 is TGTGCCAGCAGCTTAGTAGGGACAGGGGAGACTGAAAAACTGTTTTTT.

J is TRBJ1-1 and V is TRBV30, with no clear D. The CDR3 length is 12 residues. Deletions cut 6 bases from V and 4 bases from J, with 12 bases between. CDR1 is GTSNPN, CDR2 SVGIG, per germline (reference sequence). CDR3 bases: TGTGCCTGTCCATCCCGGCGCACTGAAGCTTTCTTT. It yields the protein CACPSRRTEAFF.

This chain joins TRBV27 and TRBJ2-7, with D tentatively TRBD1 (5 bases). V was pared by 6 bases and J by 8 bases, with 14 bases between. Germline V gives CDR1 MNHEY, CDR2 SMNVEV (reference sequence). This CDR3 has 12 amino acids. CDR3 loop: CASRDQGPQQYF. For the CDR3, the DNA is TGTGCCAGCAGGGACCAGGGTCCCCAGCAGTACTTC.

This clone appeared once. The genes are TRBV28 and TRBJ1-4, with no clear D. Germline V gives CDR1 MDHEN, CDR2 SYDVKM. The CDR3 is 13 residues long. V was cut by 5 bases and J by 5 bases, with 9 bases left in between. For the CDR3, the DNA is TGTGCCAGCAGTCGACCGACAAATGAAAAACTGTTTTTT. Protein: CASSRPTNEKLFF.